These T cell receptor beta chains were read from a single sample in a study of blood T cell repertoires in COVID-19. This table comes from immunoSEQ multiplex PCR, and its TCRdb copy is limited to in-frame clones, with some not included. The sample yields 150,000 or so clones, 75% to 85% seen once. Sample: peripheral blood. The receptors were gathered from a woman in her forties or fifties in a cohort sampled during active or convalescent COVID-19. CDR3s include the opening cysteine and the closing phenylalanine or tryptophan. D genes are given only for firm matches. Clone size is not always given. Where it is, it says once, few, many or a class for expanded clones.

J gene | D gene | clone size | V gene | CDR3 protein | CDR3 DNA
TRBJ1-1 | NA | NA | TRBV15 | CATSRGDNMNTEAFF | TGTGCCACCAGCAGAGGCGACAACATGAACACTGAAGCTTTCTTT
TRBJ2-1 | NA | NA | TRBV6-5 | CASSSNREQFF | TGTGCCAGCAGCTCTAACAGGGAGCAGTTCTTC
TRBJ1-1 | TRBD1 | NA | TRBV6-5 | CASSSGQGNTEAFF | TGTGCCAGCAGTTCGGGACAGGGGAACACTGAAGCTTTCTTT
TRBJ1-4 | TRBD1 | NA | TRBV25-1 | CASSVQGGNEKLFF | TGTGCCAGCAGTGTACAGGGGGGAAATGAAAAACTGTTTTTT
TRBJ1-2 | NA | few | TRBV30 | CAWNWGGYGYTF | TGTGCCTGGAACTGGGGAGGCTATGGCTACACCTTC
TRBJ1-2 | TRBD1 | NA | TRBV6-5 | CASSSLQTGFMDGYTF | TGTGCCAGCAGTTCGCTACAGACAGGGTTTATGGATGGCTACACCTTC
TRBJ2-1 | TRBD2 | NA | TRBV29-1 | CSVEKLAGGHYNEQFF | TGCAGCGTTGAGAAATTAGCGGGGGGGCACTACAATGAGCAGTTCTTC
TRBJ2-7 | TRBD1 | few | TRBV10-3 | CAIMGTGASKQYF | TGTGCCATCATGGGTACAGGGGCCTCTAAGCAGTACTTC
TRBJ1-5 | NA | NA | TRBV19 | CASSIFPQNRDNQPQHF | TGTGCCAGTAGTATATTTCCGCAGAACAGGGACAATCAGCCCCAGCATTTT
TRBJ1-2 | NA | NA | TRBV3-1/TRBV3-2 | CASSQTGLGGYTF | TGTGCCAGCAGCCAAACAGGGCTGGGTGGCTACACCTTC
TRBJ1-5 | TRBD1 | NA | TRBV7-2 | CASSLTGQGNQPQHF | TGTGCCAGCAGCTTAACAGGACAGGGCAATCAGCCCCAGCATTTT
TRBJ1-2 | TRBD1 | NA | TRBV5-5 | CASSLGPPGQGHGYTF | TGTGCCAGCAGCTTGGGGCCTCCGGGACAGGGACATGGCTACACCTTC